The 5 T cell receptor beta chains below were found in one sample sequenced in a study of blood T cell repertoires in COVID-19. Here immunoSEQ multiplex PCR was the method, and the copy in TCRdb shows in-frame clones only, minus some. This sample has 240,000 or so clones; roughly 90% occur once, and the top ten carry roughly 8.6%. The sample comprised PBMCs or T cells enriched from blood (not recorded which). The receptors shown here come from a man between 35 and 55 years old who had recovered from COVID-19.

The gene calls are TRBV13 and TRBJ2-5, with D tentatively TRBD1 (6 bases). The V and J ends lost 5 bases and 7 bases respectively, with 14 bases between them. The CDR3 sequence is 13 residues long. Germline V gene lookup returns CDR1 PRHDT and CDR2 FYEKMQ (reference sequence). The CDR3 region is CASSPTEQGTQYF. The DNA for the CDR3 is TGTGCCAGCAGCCCAACGGAACAGGGGACCCAGTACTTC.

The chain joins TRBV27 to TRBJ1-6, with D possibly TRBD1 on 5 matching bases. Germline CDR1 is MNHEY and CDR2 is SMNVEV (reference sequence). The CDR3 totals 15 residues. The V end was cut by 6 bases, the J end by 5 bases, with 14 bases between. The chain's CDR3 is CASRPQGNNNSPLHF. In DNA, the CDR3 is TGTGCCAGCAGGCCTCAGGGAAATAATAATTCACCCCTCCACTTT.

This clone was detected only a few times. V usage is TRBV28 and J usage is TRBJ2-1; TRBD2 matches at 11 bases. The V gene's germline CDR1 is MDHEN and CDR2 SYDVKM. V trimming: 6 bases; J trimming: 7 bases; junction bases outside the gene matches: 5. CDR3 length: 14 residues. The DNA of the CDR3 is TGTGCCAGCAGAATTCTAGCGGGAGGAAATGAGCAGTTCTTC. This sequence encodes CASRILAGGNEQFF.

The chain joins TRBV29-1 to TRBJ2-7; 10 nucleotides match TRBD1. CDR3 length equals 13 residues. After removal of 7 bases from V and 0 bases from J, the junction contained 3 bases not matched to a gene. The germline V gene has CDR1 SQVTM and CDR2 ANQGSEA. CDR3 bases: TGCAGCGCCGGGACAGGGGACTCCTACGAGCAGTACTTC. Translating it yields CSAGTGDSYEQYF.

V is TRBV4-1 and J is TRBJ1-2; 9 nucleotides agree with TRBD1. The CDR3 totals 19 residues. J was trimmed by 5 bases and V by 1 base; bases with no gene match: 17. The germline V gene encodes CDR1 MGHRA and CDR2 YSYEKL. The CDR3, as DNA: TGCGCCAGCAGCCAAGCCGACAGGGGGAACCCATTTTTCGAATATGGCTACACCTTC. It encodes CASSQADRGNPFFEYGYTF.